The T cell receptor (beta chain) described here comes from a study of identical twins. CDR3 length equals 18 residues. Trimming cost V 4 bases and J 4 bases; bases outside gene matches: 11. The germline gives CDR1 MNHNS, CDR2 SASEGT. TCRdb processed the 5' RACE reads anew with MiXCR; each CDR3 protein has one entry. The sample comprises hundreds of thousands of distinct CDR3 sequences, over 9% of which are singletons, and 1.5% to 2% rests with the top ten. This clonotype has more than one count but fewer than ten. This sample was also put to use in a study of yellow fever vaccine responses in identical twins.

The sample was PBMCs. The TCR comes from a woman between 18 and 29 years old in good health. The V call is TRBV6-1, the J call TRBJ2-5; the match to TRBD2 covers 14 bases. The CDR3 DNA is TGTGCCAGCAGTGCCGGACTAGCGGGGGGCGCGTCCTCAGAGACCCAGTACTTC. The encoded protein is CASSAGLAGGASSETQYF.